The 16 T cell receptor beta chains in this list originate from one sample, sequenced in a study of molecular identifiers for immune sequencing clone quantification. MiXCR, run by TCRdb on the PCR reads, gives a single entry per CDR3 protein. The repertoire holds about 86,000 distinct CDR3 sequences, roughly 25% seen once, with less than 0.85% in the top ten. The material sequenced was naive CD8+ T cells from blood, with Jurkat cell RNA spiked in. Subset defined: FACS-sorted CD8+CD4-CCR7+CD45RA+ naive T cells. These receptor sequences come from a human donor in good health. Some libraries in this study had Jurkat cell RNA spiked in.

This clonotype was recorded at least ten times. The chain uses TRBV5-1 and TRBJ2-7, with unresolved D. Germline-derived CDR1 and CDR2 are SGHRS and YFSETQ. V gave up 3 bases and J gave up 3 bases, with 10 bases separating them. The CDR3 spans 13 residues. The CDR3 DNA follows: TGCGCCAGCAGCTGGAGACTCGGCTACGAGCAGTACTTC. Translating gives CASSWRLGYEQYF.

CDR3 in DNA: TGTGCCAGCAGCAAGGACAGGGTAGGCACCGGGGAGCTGTTTTTT. As protein: CASSKDRVGTGELFF. The J gene is TRBJ2-2, the V gene TRBV2; 8 positions agree with TRBD1. The CDR3 is 15 amino acids. The V and J ends lost 6 bases and 4 bases, in that order; junction bases with no gene match: 7. Germline assignment: CDR1 SNHLY and CDR2 FYNNEI.

V gene TRBV6-6 combines with J gene TRBJ2-5, with 7 bases fitting TRBD1. The V gene end was trimmed by 6 bases and the J gene end by 4 bases; junction bases not matched to a gene: 8. Germline CDR1 and CDR2: MNHNY and SVGAGI (reference sequence). CDR3 size: 14 residues. The CDR3 reads CASSALTGLETQYF. Written as DNA, the CDR3 is TGTGCCAGCAGCGCCCTGACAGGGTTAGAGACCCAGTACTTC.

This clonotype showed up just a few times. The chain couples TRBV20-1 to TRBJ2-7; 7 bases are shared with TRBD2. This CDR3 has 16 residues. In germline, CDR1 is DFQATT, CDR2 SNEGSKA (reference sequence). The V gene end was trimmed by 2 bases and the J gene end by 7 bases; junction bases not matched to a gene: 17. CDR3 nucleotide sequence: TGCAGTGCTAGACCACGGGGCGGGAGAGGGCGTGGAGAGCAGTACTTC. This translates into CSARPRGGRGRGEQYF.

A note on this clonotype: A much larger clone sits a single nucleotide away, making a read error possible. V gene TRBV7-8 combines with J gene TRBJ2-7; D may match TRBD1 or TRBD2 (5 bases each). This CDR3 comprises 17 residues. The germline CDR1 and CDR2 sequences are SGHVS and FQNEAQ. V was shortened by 5 bases and J by 3 bases, with 23 bases between the two germline ends. The DNA for the CDR3 is TGTGCCAGCAGCCCCCATGCGGCCGAGGGGCCTCTCTACGAGCAGTACTTC. Residues: CASSPHAAEGPLYEQYF.

Details on this clonotype: A much larger clonotype is one base distant, so this may be a read error. The chain is built from TRBV13 and TRBJ2-1; D not resolved. CDR3 length equals 15 residues. The germline CDR1 and CDR2 sequences are PRHDT and FYEKMQ (reference sequence). CDR3: CASSFRLSTDDEQLF. The DNA for the CDR3 is TGTGCCAGCAGCTTCAGGTTGAGTACTGACGATGAGCAGCTCTTC.

The genes are TRBV7-9 and TRBJ2-1; D is undetermined. V gave up 0 bases and J gave up 9 bases, with 9 bases separating them. The length of the CDR3 is 13 residues. CDR1 and CDR2 (germline): SEHNR, FQNEAQ (reference sequence). The CDR3 DNA is TGTGCCAGCAGCTTAGCATCTCAAGCTGAGCAGTTCTTC. Its translation is CASSLASQAEQFF.

The gene calls are TRBV9 and TRBJ2-2, with 13 bases fitting TRBD2. The J segment lost 6 bases and the V segment lost 4 bases, leaving 9 bases of the junction unmatched. The CDR3 runs to 17 residues. The V gene's germline CDR1 is SGDLS and CDR2 YYNGEE. This CDR3 is CASSHRRGLAGAGELFF. The CDR3 nucleotides read TGTGCCAGCAGCCACAGACGAGGACTAGCGGGAGCCGGGGAGCTGTTTTTT.

This clonotype was seen a handful of times. The V and J genes are TRBV20-1 and TRBJ1-1; no clear D gene. V lost 2 bases to trimming and J lost 1 base, with 17 bases between them. Germline CDR1 DFQATT, CDR2 SNEGSKA (reference sequence). CDR3 length: 16 residues. CDR3 sequence: CSARPIILLGNTEAFF. The CDR3 DNA follows: TGCAGTGCTAGACCTATTATCCTCCTCGGGAACACTGAAGCTTTCTTT.

This chain joins TRBV2 and TRBJ1-1; 8 bases align to TRBD1. This CDR3 region has 14 residues. Per the germline V gene, CDR1 is SNHLY and CDR2 is FYNNEI. Trimming cost V 6 bases and J 4 bases; bases outside gene matches: 7. CDR3 nucleotides: TGTGCCAGCAGGCAACAGGGGGGAAGCACTGAAGCTTTCTTT. This gives the protein CASRQQGGSTEAFF.

As regards this clonotype: At one boundary the junction diverges from the germline segment, which might be a read error. The J gene is TRBJ1-1, the V gene TRBV6-5; a possible D gene is TRBD1 (5 bases). The CDR3 extends over 18 amino acids. Germline assignment: CDR1 MNHEY and CDR2 SVGAGI. The CDR3 nucleotides are TGTGTCAGCAGTTACTCCCCCGGGACGGAAGTCATGAACACTGAAGCTTTCTTT. Amino acids: CVSSYSPGTEVMNTEAFF.

This clonotype was counted at least ten times. This rearrangement joins TRBV24-1 to TRBJ2-2; 9 bases agree with TRBD2. The CDR3 length is 16 residues. After removal of 5 bases from V and 4 bases from J, the junction contained 7 bases not matched to a gene. Germline CDR1 reads KGHDR; CDR2 reads SFDVKD. The CDR3 DNA follows: TGTGCCACCAGTGCGCGGGGGGGGGCATCCACCGGGGAGCTGTTTTTT. This encodes CATSARGGASTGELFF.

This chain connects TRBV20-1 to TRBJ2-7; 7 positions agree with TRBD2. CDR1 and CDR2 (germline): DFQATT, SNEGSKA (reference sequence). Unmatched junction bases numbered 13, after V lost 5 bases and J lost 6 bases. This CDR3 region has 14 residues. The CDR3 sequence is CSAPLSGPGGEQYF. CDR3 DNA: TGCAGTGCTCCCCTTAGCGGGCCCGGGGGCGAGCAGTACTTC.

This clonotype was seen at least ten times. The chain is built from TRBV4-1 and TRBJ2-7; no clear D gene. V dropped 2 bases and J dropped 5 bases, with 19 bases sitting between them. There are 16 residues in the CDR3. Germline V gene lookup returns CDR1 MGHRA and CDR2 YSYEKL. The CDR3 loop is CASSQTQRPIPDEQYF. The CDR3 bases are TGCGCCAGCAGCCAAACTCAACGCCCTATCCCAGACGAGCAGTACTTC.

V and J are TRBV28 and TRBJ1-2; D is uncertain. Germline CDR1 is MDHEN and CDR2 is SYDVKM. CDR3 length: 15 amino acids. Trimming removed 3 bases at V and 6 bases at J, with 17 bases between. CDR3 region: CASSFIVRQAHGYTF. The CDR3, as DNA: TGTGCCAGCAGTTTCATAGTTAGGCAGGCTCATGGCTACACCTTC.

This clonotype was seen repeatedly, ten times or more. The chain's CDR3 is CASSILASGSSDTQYF. CDR3 in DNA: TGTGCCAGTAGTATTCTGGCTAGCGGGAGTTCAGATACGCAGTATTTT. V and J are TRBV19 and TRBJ2-3, with 10 positions matching TRBD2. Trimming cost V 3 bases and J 4 bases; bases outside gene matches: 7. CDR1 is LNHDA and CDR2 is SQIVND in the germline V gene (reference sequence). The CDR3 loop spans 16 amino acids.